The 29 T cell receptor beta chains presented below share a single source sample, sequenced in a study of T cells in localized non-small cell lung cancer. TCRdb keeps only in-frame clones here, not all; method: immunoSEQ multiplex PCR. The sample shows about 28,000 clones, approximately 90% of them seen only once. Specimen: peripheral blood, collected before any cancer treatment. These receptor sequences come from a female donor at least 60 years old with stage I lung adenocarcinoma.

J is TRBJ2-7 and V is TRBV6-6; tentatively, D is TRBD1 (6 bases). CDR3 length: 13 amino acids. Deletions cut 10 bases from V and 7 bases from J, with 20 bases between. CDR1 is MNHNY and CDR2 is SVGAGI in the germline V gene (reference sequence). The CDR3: CATFDRTQGEQYF. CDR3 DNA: TGTGCCACCTTTGACAGGACCCAGGGGGAGCAGTACTTC.

CDR3 loop: CASSQGNYGYTF. For the CDR3, the DNA is TGTGCCAGCAGCCAGGGTAACTATGGCTACACCTTC. The rearrangement uses TRBV14 and TRBJ1-2; D remains ambiguous. Trimming shortened V by 3 bases and J by 1 base, and 3 bases separated the two germline ends. The germline gives CDR1 SGHDN, CDR2 FVKESK. The CDR3 contains 12 residues.

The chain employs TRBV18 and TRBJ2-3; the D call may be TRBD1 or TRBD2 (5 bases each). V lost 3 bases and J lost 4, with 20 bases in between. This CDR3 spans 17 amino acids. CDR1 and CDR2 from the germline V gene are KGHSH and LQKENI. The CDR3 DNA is TGTGCCAGCTCACCTACACCGGGACCGAGGATACCAGATACGCAGTATTTT. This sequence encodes CASSPTPGPRIPDTQYF.

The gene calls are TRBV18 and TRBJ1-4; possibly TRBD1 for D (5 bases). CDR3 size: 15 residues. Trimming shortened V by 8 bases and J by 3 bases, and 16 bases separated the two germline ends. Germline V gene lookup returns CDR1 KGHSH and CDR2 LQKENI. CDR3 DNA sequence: TGTGCCAGCGTACCAAGTGGGGGAGCTAATGAAAAACTGTTTTTT. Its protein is CASVPSGGANEKLFF.

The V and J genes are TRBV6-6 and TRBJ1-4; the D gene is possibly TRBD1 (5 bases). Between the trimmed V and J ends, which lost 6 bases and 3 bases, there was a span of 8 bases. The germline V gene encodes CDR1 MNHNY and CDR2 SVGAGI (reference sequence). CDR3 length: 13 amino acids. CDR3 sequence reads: CASSRVANEKLFF. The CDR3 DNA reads TGTGCCAGCAGCAGGGTCGCTAATGAAAAACTGTTTTTT.

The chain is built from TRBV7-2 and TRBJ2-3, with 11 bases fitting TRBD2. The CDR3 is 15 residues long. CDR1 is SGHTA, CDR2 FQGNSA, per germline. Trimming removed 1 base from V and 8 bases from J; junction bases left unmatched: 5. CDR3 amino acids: CASSLGLAGGGTQYF. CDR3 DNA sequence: TGTGCCAGCAGCTTAGGGCTAGCGGGAGGAGGTACGCAGTATTTT.

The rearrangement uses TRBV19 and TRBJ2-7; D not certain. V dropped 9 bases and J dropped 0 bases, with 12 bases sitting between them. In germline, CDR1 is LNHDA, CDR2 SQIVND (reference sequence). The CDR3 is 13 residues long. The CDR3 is CASSEVGSYEQYF. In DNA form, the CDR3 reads TGTGCCAGCAGCGAGGTTGGCTCCTACGAGCAGTACTTC. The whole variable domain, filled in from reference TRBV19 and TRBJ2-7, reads DGGITQSPKYLFRKEGQNVTLSCEQNLNHDAMYWYRQDPGQGLRLIYYSQIVNDFQKGDIAEGYSVSREKKESFPLTVTSAQKNPTAFYLCASSEVGSYEQYFGPGTRLTVT.

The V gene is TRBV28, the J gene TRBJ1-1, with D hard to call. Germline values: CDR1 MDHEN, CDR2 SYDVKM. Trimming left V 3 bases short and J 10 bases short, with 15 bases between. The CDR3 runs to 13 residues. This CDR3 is CASSFPGAGVAFF. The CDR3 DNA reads TGTGCCAGCAGTTTCCCCGGAGCCGGCGTAGCTTTCTTT.

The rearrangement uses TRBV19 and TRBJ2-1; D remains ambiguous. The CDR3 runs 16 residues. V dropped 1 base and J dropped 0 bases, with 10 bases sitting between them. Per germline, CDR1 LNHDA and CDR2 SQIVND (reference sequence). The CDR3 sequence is CASSIGVSNSYNEQFF. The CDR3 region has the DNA TGTGCCAGTAGTATAGGTGTCTCTAACTCCTACAATGAGCAGTTCTTC.

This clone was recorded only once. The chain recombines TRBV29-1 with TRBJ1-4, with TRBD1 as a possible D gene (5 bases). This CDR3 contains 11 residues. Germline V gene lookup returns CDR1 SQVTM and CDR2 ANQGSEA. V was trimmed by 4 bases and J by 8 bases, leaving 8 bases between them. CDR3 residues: CSVGGLEKLFF. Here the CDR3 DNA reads TGCAGCGTTGGGGGCCTCGAAAAACTGTTTTTT.

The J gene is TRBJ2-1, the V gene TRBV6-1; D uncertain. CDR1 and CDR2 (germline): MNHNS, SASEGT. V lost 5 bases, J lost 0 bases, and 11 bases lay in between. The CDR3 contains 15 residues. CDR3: CASSLAPSSYNEQFF. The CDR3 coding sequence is TGTGCCAGCAGTTTAGCACCGAGCTCCTACAATGAGCAGTTCTTC.

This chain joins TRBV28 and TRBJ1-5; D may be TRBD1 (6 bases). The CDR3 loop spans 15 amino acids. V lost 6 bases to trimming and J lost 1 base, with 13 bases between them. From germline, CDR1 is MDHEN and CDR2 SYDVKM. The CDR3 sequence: CASRATGRSNQPQHF. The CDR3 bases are TGTGCCAGCAGGGCGACAGGACGGAGCAATCAGCCCCAGCATTTT. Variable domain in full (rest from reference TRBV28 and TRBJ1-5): DVKVTQSSRYLVKRTGEKVFLECVQDMDHENMFWYRQDPGLGLRLIYFSYDVKMKEKGDIPEGYSVSREKKERFSLILESASTNQTSMYLCASRATGRSNQPQHFGDGTRLSIL.

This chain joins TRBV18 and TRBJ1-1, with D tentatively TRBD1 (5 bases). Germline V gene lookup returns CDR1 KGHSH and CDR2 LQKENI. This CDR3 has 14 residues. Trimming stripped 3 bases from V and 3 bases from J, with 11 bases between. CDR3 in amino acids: CASSPRGFDTEAFF. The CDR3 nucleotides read TGTGCCAGCTCACCTAGGGGCTTTGACACTGAAGCTTTCTTT.

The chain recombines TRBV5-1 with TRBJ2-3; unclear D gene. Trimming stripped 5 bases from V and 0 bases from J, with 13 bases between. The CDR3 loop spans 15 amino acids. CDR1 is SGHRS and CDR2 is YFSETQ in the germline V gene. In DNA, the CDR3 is TGCGCCAGCAGGGATACGGCGTGGAGCACAGATACGCAGTATTTT. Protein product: CASRDTAWSTDTQYF.

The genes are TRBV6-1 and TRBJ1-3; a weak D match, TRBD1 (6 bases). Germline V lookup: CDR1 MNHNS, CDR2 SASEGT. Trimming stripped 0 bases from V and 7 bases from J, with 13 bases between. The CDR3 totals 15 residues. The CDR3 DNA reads TGTGCCAGCAGTGAAGCGCGTCAGGGGTCGAACACCATATATTTT. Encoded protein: CASSEARQGSNTIYF.

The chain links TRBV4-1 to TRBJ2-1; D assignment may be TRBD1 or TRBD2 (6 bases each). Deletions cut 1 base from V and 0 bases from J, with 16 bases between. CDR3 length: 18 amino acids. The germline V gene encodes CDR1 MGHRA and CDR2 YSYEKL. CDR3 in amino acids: CASSQGIRGPGSYNEQFF. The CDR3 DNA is TGCGCCAGCAGCCAAGGGATTCGGGGGCCAGGCTCCTACAATGAGCAGTTCTTC.

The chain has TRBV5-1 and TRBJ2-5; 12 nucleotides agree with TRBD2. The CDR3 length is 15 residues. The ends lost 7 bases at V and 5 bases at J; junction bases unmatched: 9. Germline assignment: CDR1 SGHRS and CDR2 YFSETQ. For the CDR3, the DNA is TGCGCCAGCGCTACTAGCGGGGGGAGAGGGGAGACCCAGTACTTC. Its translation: CASATSGGRGETQYF.

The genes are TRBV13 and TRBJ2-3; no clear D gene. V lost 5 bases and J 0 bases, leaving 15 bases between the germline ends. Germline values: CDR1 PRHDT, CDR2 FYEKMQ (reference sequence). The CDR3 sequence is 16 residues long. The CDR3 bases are TGTGCCAGCAGCCCCTCCGTAACCCCCAGCACAGATACGCAGTATTTT. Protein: CASSPSVTPSTDTQYF.

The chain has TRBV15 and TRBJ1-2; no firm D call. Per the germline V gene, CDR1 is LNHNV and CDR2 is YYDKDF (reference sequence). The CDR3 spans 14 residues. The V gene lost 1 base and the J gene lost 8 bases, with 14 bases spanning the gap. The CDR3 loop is CATSRGLVARGYTF. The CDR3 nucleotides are TGTGCCACCAGCAGAGGATTGGTTGCTCGGGGCTACACCTTC.

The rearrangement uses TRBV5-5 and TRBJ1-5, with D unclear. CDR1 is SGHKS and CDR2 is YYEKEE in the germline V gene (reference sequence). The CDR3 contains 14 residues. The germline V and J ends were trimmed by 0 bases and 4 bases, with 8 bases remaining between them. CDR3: CASSLEGANQPQHF. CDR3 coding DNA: TGTGCCAGCAGCTTGGAGGGCGCTAATCAGCCCCAGCATTTT. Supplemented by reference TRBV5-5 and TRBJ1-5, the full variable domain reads DAGVTQSPTHLIKTRGQQVTLRCSPISGHKSVSWYQQVLGQGPQFIFQYYEKEERGRGNFPDRFSARQFPNYSSELNVNALLLGDSALYLCASSLEGANQPQHFGDGTRLSIL.

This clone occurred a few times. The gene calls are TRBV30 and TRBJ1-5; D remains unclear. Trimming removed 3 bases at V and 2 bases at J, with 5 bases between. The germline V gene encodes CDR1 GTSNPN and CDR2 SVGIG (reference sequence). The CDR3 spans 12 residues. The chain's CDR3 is CAWSGGNQPQHF. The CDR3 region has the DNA TGTGCCTGGAGCGGGGGCAATCAGCCCCAGCATTTT.

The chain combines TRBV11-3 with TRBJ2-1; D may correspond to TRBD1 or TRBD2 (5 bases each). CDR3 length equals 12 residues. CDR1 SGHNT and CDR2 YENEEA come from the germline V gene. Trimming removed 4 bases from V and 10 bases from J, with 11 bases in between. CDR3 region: CASSSRRDEQFF. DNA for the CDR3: TGTGCCAGCAGCTCTAGACGGGACGAGCAGTTCTTC.

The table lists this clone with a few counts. CDR3 sequence: CASSPQGLDTEAFF. The CDR3 DNA is TGTGCCAGCTCACCACAGGGACTGGACACTGAAGCTTTCTTT. V usage is TRBV18 and J usage is TRBJ1-1; TRBD1 is a possible D gene (5 bases). The CDR3 has 14 amino acids. Trimming shortened V by 1 base and J by 3 bases, and 9 bases separated the two germline ends. In germline, CDR1 is KGHSH, CDR2 LQKENI.

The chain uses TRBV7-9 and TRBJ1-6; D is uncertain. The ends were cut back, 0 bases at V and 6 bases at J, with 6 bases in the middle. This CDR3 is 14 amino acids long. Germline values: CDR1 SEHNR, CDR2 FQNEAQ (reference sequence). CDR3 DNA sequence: TGTGCCAGCAGCTTAGCACAGCGTAATTCACCCCTCCACTTT. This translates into CASSLAQRNSPLHF.

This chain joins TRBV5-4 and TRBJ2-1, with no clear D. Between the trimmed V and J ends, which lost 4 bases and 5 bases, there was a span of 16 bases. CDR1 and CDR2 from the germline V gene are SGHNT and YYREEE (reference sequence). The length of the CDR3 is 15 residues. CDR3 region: CASSPTGHFDNEQFF. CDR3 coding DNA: TGTGCCAGCAGCCCAACGGGTCACTTCGACAATGAGCAGTTCTTC.

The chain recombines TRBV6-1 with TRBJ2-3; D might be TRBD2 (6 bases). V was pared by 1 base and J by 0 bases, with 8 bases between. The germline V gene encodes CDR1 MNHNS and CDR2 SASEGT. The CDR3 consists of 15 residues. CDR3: CASSEVGTSTDTQYF. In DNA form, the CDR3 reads TGTGCCAGCAGTGAAGTTGGGACTAGCACAGATACGCAGTATTTT.

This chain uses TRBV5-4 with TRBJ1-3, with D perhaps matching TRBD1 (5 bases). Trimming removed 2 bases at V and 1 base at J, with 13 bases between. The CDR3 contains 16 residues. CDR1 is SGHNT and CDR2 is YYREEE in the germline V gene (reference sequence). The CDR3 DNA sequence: TGTGCCAGCAGCTTCGGGGGAATGAGGTCTGGAAACACCATATATTTT. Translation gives CASSFGGMRSGNTIYF.

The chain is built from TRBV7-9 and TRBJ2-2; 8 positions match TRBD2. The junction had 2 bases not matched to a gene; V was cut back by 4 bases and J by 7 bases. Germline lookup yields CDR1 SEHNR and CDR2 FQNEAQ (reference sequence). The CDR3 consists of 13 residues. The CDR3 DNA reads TGTGCCAGCAGCTCGGGACTAGGCGGGGAGCTGTTTTTT. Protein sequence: CASSSGLGGELFF.

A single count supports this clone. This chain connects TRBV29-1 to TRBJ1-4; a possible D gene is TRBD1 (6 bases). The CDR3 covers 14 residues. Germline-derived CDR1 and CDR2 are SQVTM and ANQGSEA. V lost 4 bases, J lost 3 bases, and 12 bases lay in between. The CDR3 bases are TGCAGCGTTGGACCAGGGGTCGCTAATGAAAAACTGTTTTTT. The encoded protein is CSVGPGVANEKLFF.